This T cell receptor beta chain was sequenced during a study of cytomegalovirus exposure and HLA in healthy donors. PCR involved 60 Vbeta and 13 Jbeta primers. TCRdb's copy holds only in-frame clones and misses some; the assay was immunoSEQ multiplex PCR. Of about 69,000 clones in the sample, about 70% were seen once. The sample consisted of PBMCs. The source of this sequence is a young man in good health and CMV-seronegative.

The CDR3 spells CASSFDSRSEKLFF. In nucleotides, the CDR3 is TGTGCCAGCAGTTTCGACTCGAGGAGTGAAAAACTGTTTTTT. The V and J genes are TRBV28 and TRBJ1-4; D is uncertain. V was shortened by 3 bases and J by 7 bases, with 12 bases between the two germline ends. CDR3 length equals 14 residues. Germline lookup yields CDR1 MDHEN and CDR2 SYDVKM.